In this sample, the clone carrying this T cell receptor (beta chain) turned up many times. Its antigen remains unidentified. Germline values: CDR1 MNHEY, CDR2 SVGEGT. V lost 7 bases to trimming and J lost 2 bases; unmatched junction nucleotides: 2. This CDR3 contains 14 residues. This entry belongs to a study of T-cell reconstitution after alpha-beta-depleted transplantation in children. The study, taken as a whole, reports: Diversity of TCRbeta at day 60 was high in some patients, arising from surviving recipient T cells and thymic progenitors. In patients about two months after transplant, alpha-beta T cells reportedly arose from several hundred expanded graft clones. Newly produced T cells mostly accounted for T-cell counts and diversity one year post-transplant.

The library targeted TCRbeta and was prepared with unique molecular identifiers. TCRdb itself ran the PCR reads through MiXCR, one entry per CDR3 protein. This sample has about 170,000 distinct CDR3 sequences, with roughly 10% found just once. Sequencing used PBMCs, obtained before TCRalphabeta/CD19-depleted stem cell transplant. This TCR was sampled from a boy under 10 years old with acute myeloid leukemia, due to receive a stem cell transplant. The V gene is TRBV6-2 or TRBV6-3, the J gene TRBJ2-7, with 13 bases matching TRBD2. DNA for the CDR3: TGTGCCAGCATACTAGCGGGAGGGCCCTACGAGCAGTACTTC. It translates to CASILAGGPYEQYF.